The 27 T cell receptor beta chains reported below all come from one sample, sequenced in a study of molecular identifiers for immune sequencing clone quantification. Each CDR3 protein is one row after TCRdb ran MiXCR on the PCR reads. This sample yields 75,000 to 95,000 distinct CDR3 sequences, of which around a quarter are seen a single time; 0.78% belongs to the top ten. The sequencing sample was made of naive CD8+ T cells from blood, with Jurkat cell RNA spiked in. The subset here: FACS-sorted CD8+CD4-CCR7+CD45RA+ naive T cells. The receptors were sampled from a human donor in good health. Some libraries in this study had Jurkat cell RNA spiked in.

This clonotype was recorded only once. The CDR3 protein is CASSEGPGQGYQPQHF. CDR3 sequence (DNA): TGTGCCAGCAGTGAAGGGCCGGGACAGGGGTATCAGCCCCAGCATTTT. The chain is built from TRBV2 and TRBJ1-5, with 10 bases aligning to TRBD1. The junction had 5 bases not matched to a gene; V was cut back by 1 base and J by 5 bases. Germline CDR1 SNHLY, CDR2 FYNNEI. The CDR3 loop spans 16 amino acids.

The CDR3 bases are TGTGCCAGCGACGGGGTTGGTGGCATCTCTGGGGCCAACGTCCTGACTTTC. It is translated as CASDGVGGISGANVLTF. V usage is TRBV12-3 or TRBV12-4 and J usage is TRBJ2-6; tentatively, D is TRBD2 (5 bases). With 8 bases removed from V and 0 bases from J, the gap between germline ends came to 17 bases. The CDR3 extends over 17 amino acids.

The sample holds many counts of this clonotype. The genes are TRBV14 and TRBJ2-6; D gene uncertain. Germline V gives CDR1 SGHDN, CDR2 FVKESK. Trimming took 0 bases from V and 4 from J, leaving 10 bases between them. The CDR3 spans 16 residues. CDR3 nucleotide sequence: TGTGCCAGCAGCCAAGAAGGCATCTGGGGGGCCAACGTCCTGACTTTC. It is translated as CASSQEGIWGANVLTF.

This clonotype showed up many times. The chain has TRBV24-1 and TRBJ2-3, with 10 positions matching TRBD2. Looked up from germline, CDR1 is KGHDR and CDR2 is SFDVKD. The CDR3 spans 17 residues. After removal of 3 bases from V and 3 bases from J, the junction contained 8 bases not matched to a gene. The CDR3 nucleotides are TGTGCCACCAGTGATGAAACGACTAGCGGGCGGACAGATACGCAGTATTTT. Encoded protein: CATSDETTSGRTDTQYF.

This clonotype was picked up many times. The chain uses TRBV29-1 and TRBJ1-1, with 8 bases lining up with TRBD1. Looked up from germline, CDR1 is SQVTM and CDR2 is ANQGSEA. V was pared by 7 bases and J by 2 bases, with 9 bases of the junction left unmatched. This CDR3 contains 14 residues. This CDR3 reads CSADTGGLNTEAFF. Here the CDR3 DNA reads TGCAGCGCTGATACAGGGGGGTTAAACACTGAAGCTTTCTTT.

The rearrangement links TRBV5-6 to TRBJ1-6; the D gene is possibly TRBD1 (5 bases). CDR3 length: 13 residues. Germline lookup yields CDR1 SGHDT and CDR2 YYEEEE. The V end lost 1 base, the J end lost 8 bases, and 7 bases lay between the germline ends. In nucleotides, the CDR3 is TGTGCCAGCAGCTTGCAGGGTTATTCACCCCTCCACTTT. This translates into CASSLQGYSPLHF.

The chain recombines TRBV28 with TRBJ2-7; D gene uncertain. Per germline, CDR1 MDHEN and CDR2 SYDVKM. V was cut by 2 bases and J by 3 bases, with 14 bases left in between. The CDR3 has 15 amino acids. CDR3 sequence reads: CASSLRAGASYEQYF. The CDR3 DNA reads TGTGCCAGCAGTTTAAGGGCTGGCGCTAGCTACGAGCAGTACTTC.

This clonotype was detected many times. The chain employs TRBV12-3 or TRBV12-4 and TRBJ1-1; TRBD1 matches at 7 bases. J lost 1 base, V lost 6 bases, and 8 bases had no gene match. The CDR3 totals 15 residues. The CDR3 is CASSPVEGANTEAFF. For the CDR3, the DNA is TGTGCCAGCAGCCCTGTAGAGGGGGCGAACACTGAAGCTTTCTTT.

Turning to this clonotype: A clone one base away is much larger, so this may be a read error. The chain couples TRBV4-3 to TRBJ1-4; D uncertain. Germline loops: CDR1 LGHNA, CDR2 YSLEER. This CDR3 contains 17 residues. V lost 1 base, J lost 5 bases, and 17 bases lay in between. The CDR3 DNA reads TGCGCCAGCAGCCAAGCTCGGCGCACGGGTGTCAATGAAAAACTGTTTTTT. It codes for CASSQARRTGVNEKLFF.

The J gene is TRBJ2-2, the V gene TRBV21-1; the table assigns TRBD1, which was not confirmed against the DNA. TRBV21-1 represents a pseudogene. The CDR3 covers 18 residues. This chain's CDR3 is CASSMTGICYANTGELSF. CDR3 coding DNA: TGTGCCAGCAGCATGACAGGAATCTGCTACGCGAACACCGGGGAGCTGTCTTTT.

At least ten counts were recorded for this clonotype. CDR3 sequence reads: CASSLGSDYNQPQHF. The CDR3 region has the DNA TGTGCCAGCAGCTTGGGCAGCGATTACAATCAGCCCCAGCATTTT. The chain uses TRBV5-6 and TRBJ1-5; D remains unclear. The CDR3 contains 15 residues. Trimming took 0 bases from V and 3 from J, leaving 10 bases between them. The germline CDR1 and CDR2 sequences are SGHDT and YYEEEE.

About this clonotype: This may be a read error, as it is one base from a much larger clone. The chain has TRBV5-1 and TRBJ2-7; no firm D call. In germline, CDR1 is SGHRS, CDR2 YFSETQ. The germline V and J ends were trimmed by 1 base and 1 base, with 12 bases remaining between them. The CDR3 runs to 15 residues. CDR3 protein: CASSLRYDGSYEQYF. CDR3 in DNA: TGCGCCAGCAGCTTGAGGTATGACGGGTCCTACGAGCAGTACTTC.

As regards this clonotype: This clone may be a read error of a much larger clone one base away. V gene TRBV4-2 combines with J gene TRBJ1-2; 10 nucleotides agree with TRBD1. The CDR3 spans 16 residues. Germline-derived CDR1 and CDR2 are LGHNA and YNFKEQ. The CDR3, as DNA: TGTGACAGCAGCCACACGGGACAGGGGACTAGATATGGCTACACCTTC. Translated: CDSSHTGQGTRYGYTF.

The V gene is TRBV20-1, the J gene TRBJ2-5; 7 bases are a match to TRBD1. The V and J ends lost 3 bases and 1 base, in that order; junction bases with no gene match: 11. This CDR3 comprises 16 residues. Germline CDR1 is DFQATT and CDR2 is SNEGSKA (reference sequence). The CDR3 coding sequence is TGCAGTGCTAGCCAAAGGGACAGATCTATCCAAGAGACCCAGTACTTC. Translated, it gives CSASQRDRSIQETQYF.

Note on this clonotype: This clone may be a read error of a much larger clone one base away. The rearrangement uses TRBV29-1 and TRBJ2-7, with TRBD2 matching over 8 bases. J lost 0 bases, V lost 4 bases, and 8 bases had no gene match. Germline V gene sequence: CDR1 SQVTM, CDR2 ANQGSEA. This CDR3 spans 15 amino acids. CDR3 sequence: CSVGDLAGLSYEQYF. The DNA of the CDR3 is TGCAGCGTTGGAGATCTAGCGGGTCTCTCCTACGAGCAGTACTTC.

Details on this clonotype: This may be a read error, as it is one base from a much larger clone. Given the absence of the conserved phenylalanine or tryptophan at the CDR3 end, a read error is likely. The J gene is TRBJ1-2, the V gene TRBV20-1, with D maybe TRBD1 (5 bases). The CDR3 is 13 residues long. Germline lookup yields CDR1 DFQATT and CDR2 SNEGSKA (reference sequence). Trimming took off 3 bases at V and 0 bases at J, with 8 bases between the two ends. CDR3 protein: CSARTDSNYGYTS. In nucleotides, the CDR3 is TGCAGTGCTAGGACAGACTCTAACTATGGCTACACCTCC.

The rearrangement links TRBV5-1 to TRBJ1-1, with a tentative D call TRBD1 (6 bases). CDR1 and CDR2 (germline): SGHRS, YFSETQ. The V and J ends lost 4 bases and 1 base respectively, with 11 bases between them. The CDR3 has 14 residues. The CDR3 is CASSPTGKNTEAFF. CDR3 coding DNA: TGCGCCAGCAGCCCGACAGGAAAGAACACTGAAGCTTTCTTT.

This clonotype came up a few times. V and J are TRBV7-6 and TRBJ2-5; D remains ambiguous. The CDR3 loop spans 14 amino acids. Germline assignment: CDR1 SGHVS and CDR2 FNYEAQ. Trimming cost V 2 bases and J 0 bases, with 7 bases left between them. CDR3 coding DNA: TGTGCCAGCAGCTTACTTGGTAACCAAGAGACCCAGTACTTC. It codes for CASSLLGNQETQYF.

V gene TRBV7-9 combines with J gene TRBJ2-5; D not resolved. Deletions cut 1 base from V and 3 bases from J, with 6 bases between. Germline CDR1 SEHNR, CDR2 FQNEAQ (reference sequence). The CDR3 has 13 residues. This CDR3 is CASSLGSKETQYF. Here the CDR3 DNA reads TGTGCCAGCAGCTTAGGTAGCAAAGAGACCCAGTACTTC.

Of note for this clonotype: Since a much larger clone is just one base distant, this may be a read error. The gene calls are TRBV5-3 and TRBJ2-4, with TRBD1 matching over 8 bases. Being an ORF, TRBV5-3 has a function that is uncertain. This CDR3 region has 17 residues. The CDR3 reads CASSSRTGSRAKNIQYF. CDR3 nucleotides: TGTGCCAGCAGCTCCAGGACAGGGAGCCGAGCCAAAAACATTCAGTACTTC.

Many counts were recorded for this clonotype. The chain joins TRBV4-3 to TRBJ1-5; 7 bases are a match to TRBD1. J was trimmed by 4 bases and V by 4 bases; bases with no gene match: 1. Germline V lookup: CDR1 LGHNA, CDR2 YSLEER. The CDR3 is 13 amino acids. CDR3 sequence (DNA): TGCGCCAGCAGCCCGGACAGGAATCAGCCCCAGCATTTT. Amino acid sequence: CASSPDRNQPQHF.

For this clonotype: A junction end diverges from the germline sequence, so it may reflect a read error. V is TRBV7-6 and J is TRBJ2-7; TRBD1 might be the D (6 bases). This CDR3 is 15 amino acids long. Germline lookup yields CDR1 SGHVS and CDR2 FNYEAQ. The CDR3 coding sequence is TGTGCCAGCAGCTTATCCGGGACAAACTCCTGCGAGCAGTACTTC. Its protein product is CASSLSGTNSCEQYF.

About this clonotype: A much larger clone lies one base from this, so it may be a read error. The chain employs TRBV20-1 and TRBJ2-4, with TRBD1 matching over 7 bases. Germline V gene lookup returns CDR1 DFQATT and CDR2 SNEGSKA (reference sequence). The CDR3 sequence is 16 residues long. CDR3 DNA: TGCAGTGCCAGAGACAGGGAAGCCTTAGCCAAAAACATTCAGTACTTC. It specifies CSARDREALAKNIQYF.

In its sample, this clonotype is medium-sized (0.01 to 0.1%). The CDR3 DNA reads TGCAGCGTTGAATACAGGGAAAATAGCTCTGGGGCCAACGTCCTGACTTTC. Translation: CSVEYRENSSGANVLTF. This chain links TRBV29-1 with TRBJ2-6, with D perhaps matching TRBD1 (6 bases). Germline CDR1 SQVTM, CDR2 ANQGSEA. V was clipped by 2 bases and J by 0 bases, with 14 bases between them. The CDR3 is 17 residues long. Full variable domain (rest looked up from reference TRBV29-1 and TRBJ2-6): SAVISQKPSRDICQRGTSLTIQCQVDSQVTMMFWYRQQPGQSLTLIATANQGSEATYESGFVIDKFPISRPNLTFSTLTVSNMSPEDSSIYLCSVEYRENSSGANVLTFGAGSRLTVL.

A few counts support this clonotype. The chain joins TRBV5-1 to TRBJ2-7; 7 positions match TRBD2. With 1 base clipped from V and 0 bases from J, the junction kept 4 bases outside the gene matches. Germline CDR1 is SGHRS and CDR2 is YFSETQ. The CDR3 has 15 residues. CDR3 DNA sequence: TGCGCCAGCAGCTTGACGGGGGGAAACTCCTACGAGCAGTACTTC. Its translation is CASSLTGGNSYEQYF.

In this sample, this clonotype turned up a few times. The chain employs TRBV29-1 and TRBJ2-7; perhaps TRBD1 as D (6 bases). Germline CDR1 is SQVTM and CDR2 is ANQGSEA. V was pared by 7 bases and J by 3 bases, with 13 bases between. This CDR3 has 12 amino acids. This CDR3 is CSAKVGGYEQYF. The DNA of the CDR3 is TGCAGCGCAAAGGTAGGGGGCTACGAGCAGTACTTC.

The V and J genes are TRBV12-3 or TRBV12-4 and TRBJ1-4, with D tentatively TRBD1 (5 bases). The CDR3 loop spans 17 amino acids. The germline V and J ends were trimmed by 6 bases and 3 bases, with 20 bases remaining between them. DNA of the CDR3: TGTGCCAGCAGACCTCCGGGACTCTCAACAGCTAATGAAAAACTGTTTTTT. Translation: CASRPPGLSTANEKLFF.